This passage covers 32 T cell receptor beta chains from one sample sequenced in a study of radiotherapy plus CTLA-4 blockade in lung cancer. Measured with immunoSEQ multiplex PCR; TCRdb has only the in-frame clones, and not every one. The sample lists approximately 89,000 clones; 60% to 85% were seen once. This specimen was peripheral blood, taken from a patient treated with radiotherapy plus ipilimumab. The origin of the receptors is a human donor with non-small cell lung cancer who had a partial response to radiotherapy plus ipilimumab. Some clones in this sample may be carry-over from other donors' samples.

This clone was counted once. The CDR3 DNA is TGTGCCAGCAGCTCAGCCAGGGGACCCCGGACCCAGTACTTC. Translating it yields CASSSARGPRTQYF. The chain recombines TRBV7-7 with TRBJ2-5; possible D gene TRBD1, 6 bases. Germline CDR1 reads SSHAT; CDR2 reads FNYEAQ (reference sequence). Trimming took 4 bases from V and 7 from J, leaving 16 bases between them. This CDR3 contains 14 residues.

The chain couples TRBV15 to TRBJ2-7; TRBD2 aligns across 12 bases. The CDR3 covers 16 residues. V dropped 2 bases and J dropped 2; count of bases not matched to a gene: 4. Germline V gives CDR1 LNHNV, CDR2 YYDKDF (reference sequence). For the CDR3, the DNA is TGTGCCACCAGCAGAAGGACTAGCGGGAACCCCTACGAGCAGTACTTC. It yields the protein CATSRRTSGNPYEQYF.

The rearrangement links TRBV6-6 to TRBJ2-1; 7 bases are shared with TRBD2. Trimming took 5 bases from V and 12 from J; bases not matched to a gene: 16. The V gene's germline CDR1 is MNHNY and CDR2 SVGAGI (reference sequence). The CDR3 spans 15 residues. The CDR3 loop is CASSAAKTSNLRQFF. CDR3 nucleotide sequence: TGTGCCAGCAGTGCCGCCAAGACTAGCAATTTGCGGCAGTTCTTC.

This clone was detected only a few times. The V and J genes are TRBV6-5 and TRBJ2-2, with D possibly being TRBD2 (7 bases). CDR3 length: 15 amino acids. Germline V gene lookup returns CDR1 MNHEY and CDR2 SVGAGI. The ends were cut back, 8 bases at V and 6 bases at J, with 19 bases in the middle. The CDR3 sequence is CASRIRGGMAGELFF. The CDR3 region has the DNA TGTGCCAGCCGGATTAGGGGGGGCATGGCCGGGGAGCTGTTTTTT.

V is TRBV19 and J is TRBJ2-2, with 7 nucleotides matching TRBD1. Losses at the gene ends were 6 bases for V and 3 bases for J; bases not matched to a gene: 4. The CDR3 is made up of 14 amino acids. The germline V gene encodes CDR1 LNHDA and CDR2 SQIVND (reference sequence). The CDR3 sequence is CASRGGQDTGELFF. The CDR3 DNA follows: TGTGCCAGTAGAGGGGGCCAGGACACCGGGGAGCTGTTTTTT. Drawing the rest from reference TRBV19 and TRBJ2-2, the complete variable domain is DGGITQSPKYLFRKEGQNVTLSCEQNLNHDAMYWYRQDPGQGLRLIYYSQIVNDFQKGDIAEGYSVSREKKESFPLTVTSAQKNPTAFYLCASRGGQDTGELFFGEGSRLTVL.

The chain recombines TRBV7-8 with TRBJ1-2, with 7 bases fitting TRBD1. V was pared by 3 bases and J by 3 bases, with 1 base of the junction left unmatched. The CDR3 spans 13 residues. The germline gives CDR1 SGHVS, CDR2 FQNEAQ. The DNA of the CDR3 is TGTGCCAGCAGCTTCGACAGGGACTATGGCTACACCTTC. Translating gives CASSFDRDYGYTF.

CDR3 amino acids: CASSGTGTGNQPQHF. The CDR3 DNA follows: TGTGCCAGCAGTGGTACCGGGACAGGGAATCAGCCCCAGCATTTT. The chain combines TRBV25-1 with TRBJ1-5, with 9 bases matching TRBD1. The V and J ends lost 4 bases and 4 bases, in that order; junction bases with no gene match: 5. The CDR3 covers 15 residues. Germline V CDR1 and CDR2: MGHDK, SYGVNS.

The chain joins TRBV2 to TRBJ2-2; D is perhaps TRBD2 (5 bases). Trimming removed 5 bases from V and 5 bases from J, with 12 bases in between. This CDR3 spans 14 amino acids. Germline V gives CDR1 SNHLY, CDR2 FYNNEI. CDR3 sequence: CASSRTVNTGELFF. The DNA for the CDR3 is TGTGCCAGCAGTAGGACTGTTAATACCGGGGAGCTGTTTTTT.

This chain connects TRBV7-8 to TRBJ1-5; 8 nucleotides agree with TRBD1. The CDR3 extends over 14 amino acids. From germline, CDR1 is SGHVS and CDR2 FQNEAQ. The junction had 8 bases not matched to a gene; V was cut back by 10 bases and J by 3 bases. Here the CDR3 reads CATQMTGDNQPQHF. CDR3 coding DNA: TGTGCCACCCAAATGACAGGGGACAATCAGCCCCAGCATTTT.

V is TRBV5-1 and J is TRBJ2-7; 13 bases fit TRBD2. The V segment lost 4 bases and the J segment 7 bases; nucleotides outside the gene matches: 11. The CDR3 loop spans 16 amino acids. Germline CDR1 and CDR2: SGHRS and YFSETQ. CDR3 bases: TGCGCCAGCAGCCCTTGGACTAGCGGGGGCATTTTGGAGCAGTACTTC. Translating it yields CASSPWTSGGILEQYF.

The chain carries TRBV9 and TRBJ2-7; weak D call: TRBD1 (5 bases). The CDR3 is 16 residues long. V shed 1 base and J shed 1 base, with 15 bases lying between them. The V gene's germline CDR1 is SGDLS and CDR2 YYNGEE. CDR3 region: CASSVSGQGPSYEQYF. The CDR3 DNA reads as TGTGCCAGCAGCGTATCCGGCCAGGGTCCGTCCTACGAGCAGTACTTC. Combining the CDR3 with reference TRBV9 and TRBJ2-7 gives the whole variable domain DSGVTQTPKHLITATGQRVTLRCSPRSGDLSVYWYQQSLDQGLQFLIQYYNGEERAKGNILERFSAQQFPDLHSELNLSSLELGDSALYFCASSVSGQGPSYEQYFGPGTRLTVT.

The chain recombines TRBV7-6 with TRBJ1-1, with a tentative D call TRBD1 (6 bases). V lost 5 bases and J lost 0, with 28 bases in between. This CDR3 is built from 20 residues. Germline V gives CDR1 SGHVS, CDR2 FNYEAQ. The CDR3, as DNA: TGTGCCAGCAGCGCAAATTACCTTCGGGACGGCTCAGGGGTGAACACTGAAGCTTTCTTT. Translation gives CASSANYLRDGSGVNTEAFF.

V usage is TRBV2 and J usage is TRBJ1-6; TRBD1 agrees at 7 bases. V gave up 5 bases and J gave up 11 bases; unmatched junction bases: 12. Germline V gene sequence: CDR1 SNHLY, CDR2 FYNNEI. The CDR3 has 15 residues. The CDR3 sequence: CASSPPTGRGTPLHF. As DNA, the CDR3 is TGTGCCAGCAGTCCTCCGACAGGGAGAGGTACACCCCTCCACTTT.

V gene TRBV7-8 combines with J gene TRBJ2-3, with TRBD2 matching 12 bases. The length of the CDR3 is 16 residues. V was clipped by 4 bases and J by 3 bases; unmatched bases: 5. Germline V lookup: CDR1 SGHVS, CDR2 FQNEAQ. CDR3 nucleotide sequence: TGTGCCAGCAGCTACAGGACTAGCGGGGTTACAGATACGCAGTATTTT. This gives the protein CASSYRTSGVTDTQYF.

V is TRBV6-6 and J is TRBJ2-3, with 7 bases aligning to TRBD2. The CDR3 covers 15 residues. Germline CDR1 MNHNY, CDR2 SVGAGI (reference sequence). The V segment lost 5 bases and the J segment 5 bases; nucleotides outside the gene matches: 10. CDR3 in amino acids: CASSQAGNGGDTQYF. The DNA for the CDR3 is TGTGCCAGCAGTCAAGCGGGAAATGGGGGAGATACGCAGTATTTT.

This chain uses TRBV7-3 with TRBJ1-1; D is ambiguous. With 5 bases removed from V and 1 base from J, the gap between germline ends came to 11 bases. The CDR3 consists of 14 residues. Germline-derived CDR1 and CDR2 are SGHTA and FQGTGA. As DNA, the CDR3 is TGTGCCAGCAGCCCCACCCACTCGAACACTGAAGCTTTCTTT. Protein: CASSPTHSNTEAFF. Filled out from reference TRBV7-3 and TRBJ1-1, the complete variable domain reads GAGVSQTPSNKVTEKGKYVELRCDPISGHTALYWYRQSLGQGPEFLIYFQGTGAADDSGLPNDRFFAVRPEGSVSTLKIQRTERGDSAVYLCASSPTHSNTEAFFGQGTRLTVV.

The CDR3 is CASSRRTELAGGVEQFF. CDR3 nucleotide sequence: TGTGCCAGCAGTCGGAGGACAGAATTAGCGGGGGGGGTTGAGCAGTTCTTC. V is TRBV7-2 and J is TRBJ2-1, with TRBD2 identical over 11 bases. V trimming: 6 bases; J trimming: 9 bases; junction bases outside the gene matches: 16. The CDR3 runs to 17 residues. The germline CDR1 and CDR2 sequences are SGHTA and FQGNSA. Supplemented by reference TRBV7-2 and TRBJ2-1, the full variable domain reads GAGVSQSPSNKVTEKGKDVELRCDPISGHTALYWYRQSLGQGLEFLIYFQGNSAPDKSGLPSDRFSAERTGGSVSTLTIQRTQQEDSAVYLCASSRRTELAGGVEQFFGPGTRLTVL.

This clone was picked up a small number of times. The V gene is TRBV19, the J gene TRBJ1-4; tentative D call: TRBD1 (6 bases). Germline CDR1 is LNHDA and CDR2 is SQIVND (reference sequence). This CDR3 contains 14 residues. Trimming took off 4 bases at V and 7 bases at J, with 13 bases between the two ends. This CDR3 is CASSTTGNAEKLFF. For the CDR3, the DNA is TGTGCCAGTAGTACTACAGGGAACGCTGAAAAACTGTTTTTT. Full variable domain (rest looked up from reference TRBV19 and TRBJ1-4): DGGITQSPKYLFRKEGQNVTLSCEQNLNHDAMYWYRQDPGQGLRLIYYSQIVNDFQKGDIAEGYSVSREKKESFPLTVTSAQKNPTAFYLCASSTTGNAEKLFFGSGTQLSVL.

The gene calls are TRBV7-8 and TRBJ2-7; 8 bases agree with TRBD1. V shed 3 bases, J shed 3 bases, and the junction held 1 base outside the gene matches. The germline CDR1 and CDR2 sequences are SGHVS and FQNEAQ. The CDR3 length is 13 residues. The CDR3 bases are TGTGCCAGCAGCTTGGGGACAGGCTACGAGCAGTACTTC. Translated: CASSLGTGYEQYF.

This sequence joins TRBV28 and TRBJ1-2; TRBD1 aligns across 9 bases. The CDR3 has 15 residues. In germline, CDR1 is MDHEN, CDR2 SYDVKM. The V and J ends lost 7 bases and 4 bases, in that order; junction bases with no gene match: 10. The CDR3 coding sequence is TGTGCCAGCAATGAAACAGGGGGCAAGTTCTATGGCTACACCTTC. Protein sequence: CASNETGGKFYGYTF.

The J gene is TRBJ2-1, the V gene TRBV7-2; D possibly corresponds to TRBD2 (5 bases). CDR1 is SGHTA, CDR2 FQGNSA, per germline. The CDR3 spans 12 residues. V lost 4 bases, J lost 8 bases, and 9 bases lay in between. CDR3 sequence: CASSSAGDEQFF. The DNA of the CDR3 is TGTGCCAGCAGCTCGGCCGGGGATGAGCAGTTCTTC.

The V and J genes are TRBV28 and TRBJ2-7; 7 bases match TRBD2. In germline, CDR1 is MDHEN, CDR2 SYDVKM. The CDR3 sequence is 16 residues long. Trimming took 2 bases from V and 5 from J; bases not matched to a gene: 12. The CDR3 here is CASSLLTRRRENEQYF. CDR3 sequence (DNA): TGTGCCAGCAGTTTACTGACCCGGAGGCGGGAGAACGAGCAGTACTTC.

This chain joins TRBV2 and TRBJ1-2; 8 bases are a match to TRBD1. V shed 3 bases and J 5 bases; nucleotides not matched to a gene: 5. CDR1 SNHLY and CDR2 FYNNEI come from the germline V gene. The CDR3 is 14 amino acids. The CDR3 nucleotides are TGTGCCAGCAGTGACTTAGGACAGGGATATGGCTACACCTTC. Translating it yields CASSDLGQGYGYTF. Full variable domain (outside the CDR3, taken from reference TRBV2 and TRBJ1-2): EPEVTQTPSHQVTQMGQEVILRCVPISNHLYFYWYRQILGQKVEFLVSFYNNEISEKSEIFDDQFSVERPDGSNFTLKIRSTKLEDSAMYFCASSDLGQGYGYTFGSGTRLTVV.

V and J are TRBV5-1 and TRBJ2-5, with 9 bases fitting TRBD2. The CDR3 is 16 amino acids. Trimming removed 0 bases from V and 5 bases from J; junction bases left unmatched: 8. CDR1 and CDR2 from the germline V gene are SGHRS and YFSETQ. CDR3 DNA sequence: TGCGCCAGCAGCTTGGGTAGCGGGAGTCGGGGCGAGACCCAGTACTTC. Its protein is CASSLGSGSRGETQYF.

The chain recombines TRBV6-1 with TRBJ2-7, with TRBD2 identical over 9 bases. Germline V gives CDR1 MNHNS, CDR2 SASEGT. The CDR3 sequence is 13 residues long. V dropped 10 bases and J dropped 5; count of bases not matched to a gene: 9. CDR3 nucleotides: TGTGCCATCAGGCCGGGACTAGCTCACGAGCAGTACTTC. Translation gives CAIRPGLAHEQYF.

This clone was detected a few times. CDR3 loop: CASRGGSVGGKDTQYF. The CDR3 DNA reads TGTGCCAGCAGGGGGGGTAGCGTCGGGGGGAAAGATACGCAGTATTTT. The chain joins TRBV6-4 to TRBJ2-3, with TRBD2 matching over 7 bases. The CDR3 has 16 amino acids. Germline CDR1 is MRHNA and CDR2 is SNTAGT. Trimming removed 6 bases from V and 5 bases from J; junction bases left unmatched: 14.

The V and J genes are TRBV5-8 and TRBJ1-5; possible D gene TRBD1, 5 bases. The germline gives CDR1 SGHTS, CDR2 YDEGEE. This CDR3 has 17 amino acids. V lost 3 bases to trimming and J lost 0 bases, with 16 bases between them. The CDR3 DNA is TGTGCCAGCAGCTCAAGCGGGACGCTATATAGCAATCAGCCCCAGCATTTT. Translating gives CASSSSGTLYSNQPQHF.

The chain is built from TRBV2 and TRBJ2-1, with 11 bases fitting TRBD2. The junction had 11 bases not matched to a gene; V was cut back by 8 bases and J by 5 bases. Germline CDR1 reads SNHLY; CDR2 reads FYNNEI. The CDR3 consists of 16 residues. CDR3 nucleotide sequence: TGTGCCAGCCACTTTGACCCGGGACTAGCGGACAATGAGCAGTTCTTC. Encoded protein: CASHFDPGLADNEQFF. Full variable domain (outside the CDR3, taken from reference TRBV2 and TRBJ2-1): EPEVTQTPSHQVTQMGQEVILRCVPISNHLYFYWYRQILGQKVEFLVSFYNNEISEKSEIFDDQFSVERPDGSNFTLKIRSTKLEDSAMYFCASHFDPGLADNEQFFGPGTRLTVL.

The chain's CDR3 is CAWSPGQGNTIYF. In DNA, the CDR3 is TGTGCCTGGAGCCCGGGACAGGGAAACACCATATATTTT. This chain joins TRBV30 and TRBJ1-3; 7 bases map to TRBD1. Germline-derived CDR1 and CDR2 are GTSNPN and SVGIG (reference sequence). Trimming cost V 3 bases and J 4 bases; bases outside gene matches: 3. The CDR3 loop spans 13 amino acids. Looking up the rest from reference TRBV30 and TRBJ1-3 gives the full variable domain: SQTIHQWPATLVQPVGSPLSLECTVEGTSNPNLYWYRQAAGRGLQLLFYSVGIGQISSEVPQNLSASRPQDRQFILSSKKLLLSDSGFYLCAWSPGQGNTIYFGEGSWLTVV.

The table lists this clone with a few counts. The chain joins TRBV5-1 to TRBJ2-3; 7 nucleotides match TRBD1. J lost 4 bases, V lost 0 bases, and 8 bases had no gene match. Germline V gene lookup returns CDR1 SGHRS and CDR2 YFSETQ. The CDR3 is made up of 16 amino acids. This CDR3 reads CASSLAPGTESDTQYF. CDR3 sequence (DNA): TGCGCCAGCAGCTTGGCCCCCGGGACAGAGTCAGATACGCAGTATTTT.

Here the CDR3 DNA reads TGTGCCAGCAGTCCTGGACAGCGCTACGAGCAGTACTTC. This translates into CASSPGQRYEQYF. The chain links TRBV6-6 to TRBJ2-7; the D gene is possibly TRBD1 (6 bases). The CDR3 contains 13 residues. CDR1 is MNHNY, CDR2 SVGAGI, per germline (reference sequence). Trimming removed 5 bases from V and 3 bases from J, with 11 bases in between.

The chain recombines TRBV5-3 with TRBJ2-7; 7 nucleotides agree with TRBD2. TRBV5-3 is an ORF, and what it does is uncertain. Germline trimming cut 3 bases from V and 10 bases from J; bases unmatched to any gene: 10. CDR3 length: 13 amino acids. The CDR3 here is CARSCGTTQDQYF. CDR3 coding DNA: TGTGCCAGAAGCTGCGGGACTACACAGGACCAGTACTTC.